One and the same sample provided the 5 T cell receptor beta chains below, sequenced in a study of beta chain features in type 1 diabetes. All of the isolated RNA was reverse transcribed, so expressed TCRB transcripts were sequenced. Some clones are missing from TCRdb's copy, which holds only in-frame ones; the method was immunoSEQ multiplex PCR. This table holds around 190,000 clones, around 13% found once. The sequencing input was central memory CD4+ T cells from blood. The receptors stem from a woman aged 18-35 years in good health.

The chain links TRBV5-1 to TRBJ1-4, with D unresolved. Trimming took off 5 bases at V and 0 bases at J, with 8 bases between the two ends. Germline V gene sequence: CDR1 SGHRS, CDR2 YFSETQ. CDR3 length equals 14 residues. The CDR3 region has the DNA TGCGCCAGCAGGACATCCGCAACTAATGAAAAACTGTTTTTT. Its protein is CASRTSATNEKLFF.

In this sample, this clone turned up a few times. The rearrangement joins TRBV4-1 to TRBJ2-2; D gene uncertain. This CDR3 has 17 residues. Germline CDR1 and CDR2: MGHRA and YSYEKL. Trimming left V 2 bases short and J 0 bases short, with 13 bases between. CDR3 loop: CASSQLDLISNTGELFF. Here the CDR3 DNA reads TGCGCCAGCAGCCAACTTGACTTGATATCGAACACCGGGGAGCTGTTTTTT.

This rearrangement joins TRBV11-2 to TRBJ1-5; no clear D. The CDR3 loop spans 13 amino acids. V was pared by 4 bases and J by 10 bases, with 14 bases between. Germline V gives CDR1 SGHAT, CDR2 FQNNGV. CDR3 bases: TGTGCCAGCAGCTACTCTAACACGGGACCCCAGCATTTT. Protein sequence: CASSYSNTGPQHF.

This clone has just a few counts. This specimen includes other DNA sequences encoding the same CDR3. CDR3 nucleotide sequence: TGTGCCAGCTCACCCTCCCGTCAAGAGACCCAGTACTTC. This translates into CASSPSRQETQYF. The chain links TRBV18 to TRBJ2-5; no firm D call. Trimming removed 3 bases at V and 2 bases at J, with 7 bases between. Germline V lookup: CDR1 KGHSH, CDR2 LQKENI. There are 13 residues in the CDR3.

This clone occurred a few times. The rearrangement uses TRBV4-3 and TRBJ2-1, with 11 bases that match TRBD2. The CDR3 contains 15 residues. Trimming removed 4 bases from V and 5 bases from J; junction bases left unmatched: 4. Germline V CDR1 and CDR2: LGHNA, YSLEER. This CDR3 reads CASSPGLAVDNEQFF. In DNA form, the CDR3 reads TGCGCCAGCAGCCCGGGACTAGCGGTCGACAATGAGCAGTTCTTC.